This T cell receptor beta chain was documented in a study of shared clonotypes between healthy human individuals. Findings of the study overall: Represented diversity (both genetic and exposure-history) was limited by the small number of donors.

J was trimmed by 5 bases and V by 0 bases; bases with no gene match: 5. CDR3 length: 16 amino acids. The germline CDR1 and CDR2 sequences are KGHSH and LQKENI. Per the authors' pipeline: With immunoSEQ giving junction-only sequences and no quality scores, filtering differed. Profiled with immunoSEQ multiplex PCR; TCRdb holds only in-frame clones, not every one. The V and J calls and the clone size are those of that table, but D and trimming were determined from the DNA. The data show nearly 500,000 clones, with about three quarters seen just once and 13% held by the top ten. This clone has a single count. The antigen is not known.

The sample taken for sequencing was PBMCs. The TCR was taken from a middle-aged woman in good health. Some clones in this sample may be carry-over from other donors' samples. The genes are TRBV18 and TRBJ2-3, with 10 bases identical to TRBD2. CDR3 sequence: CASSPPSSGRGDTQYF. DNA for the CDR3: TGTGCCAGCTCACCACCGTCTAGCGGGAGAGGAGATACGCAGTATTTT.